Below, 22 T cell receptor beta chains from the same sample are listed, as sequenced in a study of T cell repertoires in cytomegalovirus infection. TCRdb re-called the reads through MiXCR, storing one row per CDR3 protein. The table has about 740,000 distinct CDR3 sequences, about a third seen once. The source material was PBMCs. These receptors originate from a human donor in good health (CMV status not recorded). Some clones in this sample may be carry-over from other donors' samples.

This clonotype was recorded at least ten times. The V gene is TRBV30, the J gene TRBJ1-4; D is perhaps TRBD1 (6 bases). The V end lost 2 bases, the J end lost 10 bases, and 17 bases lay between the germline ends. CDR1 is GTSNPN and CDR2 is SVGIG in the germline V gene (reference sequence). The CDR3 has 14 amino acids. The CDR3 DNA follows: TGTGCCTGGAGTCGGTCGCGGGGGCATGTAAAACTGTTTTTT. It yields the protein CAWSRSRGHVKLFF.

J is TRBJ2-5 and V is TRBV25-1, with 7 positions matching TRBD2. V lost 1 base to trimming and J lost 4 bases; unmatched junction nucleotides: 6. CDR1 and CDR2 from the germline V gene are MGHDK and SYGVNS. The CDR3 consists of 15 residues. The CDR3 bases are TGTGCCAGCAGTGAATCTGCGGTAGCGGGAGAGACCCAGTACTTC. Its protein product is CASSESAVAGETQYF.

This clonotype was counted a few times. The chain uses TRBV7-9 and TRBJ1-4; no definite D call. The V gene lost 4 bases and the J gene lost 0 bases, with 9 bases spanning the gap. Germline V gives CDR1 SEHNR, CDR2 FQNEAQ (reference sequence). The length of the CDR3 is 15 residues. Here the CDR3 reads CASSSLRTTNEKLFF. The CDR3 bases are TGTGCCAGCAGCTCCTTAAGGACAACTAATGAAAAACTGTTTTTT.

The chain carries TRBV6-2 or TRBV6-3 and TRBJ2-5; D possibly corresponds to TRBD2 (6 bases). CDR1 and CDR2 from the germline V gene are MNHEY and SVGEGT. CDR3 length: 15 amino acids. V was clipped by 6 bases and J by 2 bases, with 16 bases between them. The CDR3 sequence: CASRDRAGLQETQYF. CDR3 sequence (DNA): TGTGCCAGCAGAGATCGCGCGGGGCTTCAAGAGACCCAGTACTTC.

This rearrangement joins TRBV12-3 or TRBV12-4 to TRBJ1-6; D is unclear. CDR3 length: 13 residues. The ends were cut back, 5 bases at V and 8 bases at J, with 10 bases in the middle. CDR3 sequence: CASSVEGHSPLHF. CDR3 sequence (DNA): TGTGCCAGCAGTGTGGAGGGTCATTCACCCCTCCACTTT.

In this sample, this clonotype turned up a few times. The V and J genes are TRBV2 and TRBJ2-4, with a tentative D call TRBD2 (6 bases). Trimming cost V 4 bases and J 1 base, with 20 bases left between them. CDR1 is SNHLY and CDR2 is FYNNEI in the germline V gene. The CDR3 has 18 residues. The CDR3 here is CASSGGAGQFGAKNIQYF. The DNA for the CDR3 is TGTGCCAGCAGTGGAGGCGCGGGGCAATTCGGGGCCAAAAACATTCAGTACTTC.

The genes are TRBV12-3 or TRBV12-4 and TRBJ1-1; D is perhaps TRBD1 (5 bases). The CDR3 length is 13 residues. Trimming removed 4 bases from V and 5 bases from J, with 11 bases in between. This CDR3 reads CASSYSRVTEAFF. The CDR3 coding sequence is TGTGCCAGCAGTTACTCCAGGGTTACTGAAGCTTTCTTT.

This clonotype was counted only a few times. The V gene is TRBV7-9, the J gene TRBJ1-1; the D is unclear. The germline CDR1 and CDR2 sequences are SEHNR and FQNEAQ (reference sequence). Trimming stripped 1 base from V and 8 bases from J, with 8 bases between. This CDR3 contains 12 residues. The CDR3 bases are TGTGCCAGCAGCTTAGGATCGCGGGAAGCTTTCTTT. This codes for CASSLGSREAFF.

This clonotype was observed at least ten times. The V call is TRBV7-2, the J call TRBJ1-1; D may be TRBD1 (6 bases). V lost 2 bases, J lost 10 bases, and 14 bases lay in between. Germline CDR1 SGHTA, CDR2 FQGNSA. The CDR3 spans 13 residues. The CDR3 reads CASSLRGTRGAFF. The CDR3 bases are TGTGCCAGCAGCTTAAGGGGGACAAGGGGAGCTTTCTTT.

This clonotype has a handful of counts. This chain joins TRBV4-2 and TRBJ2-2; D is unclear. V was cut by 5 bases and J by 5 bases, with 15 bases left in between. CDR3 length: 15 residues. The germline gives CDR1 LGHNA, CDR2 YNFKEQ. DNA of the CDR3: TGTGCCAGCAGCGCGCAGGAGCGACGGACCGGGGAGCTGTTTTTT. Translated, it gives CASSAQERRTGELFF.

On this clonotype itself: Relative to the germline gene, one junction end is altered; a read error may explain this. The chain couples TRBV12-3 or TRBV12-4 to TRBJ2-2; D might be TRBD1 (6 bases). The CDR3 contains 14 residues. CDR3 DNA: TGTGCCAGCAGTTTAACAGGGTGGTCCGGTGAGCTGTGTTTT. This encodes CASSLTGWSGELCF.

In its sample, this clonotype was seen a few times. This chain joins TRBV7-8 and TRBJ1-1, with D tentatively TRBD1 (6 bases). The germline gives CDR1 SGHVS, CDR2 FQNEAQ. The V end was cut by 4 bases, the J end by 4 bases, with 19 bases between. This CDR3 region has 16 residues. The CDR3 DNA follows: TGTGCCAGCAGCTCCGATGAGCCATCCAGGGGCACTGAAGCTTTCTTT. It translates to CASSSDEPSRGTEAFF.

The genes are TRBV12-3 or TRBV12-4 and TRBJ1-4, with D tentatively TRBD1 (6 bases). With 3 bases removed from V and 10 bases from J, the gap between germline ends came to 18 bases. The CDR3 runs 15 residues. The CDR3 DNA reads as TGTGCCAGCAGTTTTGTGAGGGGGAACGGTGTAAAACTGTTTTTT. Translation gives CASSFVRGNGVKLFF.

This clonotype was counted many times. The V and J genes are TRBV7-8 and TRBJ2-3; the match to TRBD2 covers 8 bases. Germline trimming cut 5 bases from V and 0 bases from J; bases unmatched to any gene: 7. The CDR3 length is 16 residues. Germline V gene lookup returns CDR1 SGHVS and CDR2 FQNEAQ. The CDR3 region is CASSPQAGGSTDTQYF. The CDR3 nucleotides read TGTGCCAGCAGCCCTCAGGCGGGGGGCAGCACAGATACGCAGTATTTT.

This chain connects TRBV28 to TRBJ1-1, with unresolved D. Trimming removed 3 bases from V and 7 bases from J, with 6 bases in between. The CDR3 has 11 amino acids. CDR1 and CDR2 (germline): MDHEN, SYDVKM. CDR3 in amino acids: CASSFRNEAFF. CDR3 sequence (DNA): TGTGCCAGCAGTTTCAGGAATGAAGCTTTCTTT.

This chain uses TRBV12-3 or TRBV12-4 with TRBJ2-2, with 8 positions matching TRBD1. This CDR3 contains 15 residues. V was clipped by 5 bases and J by 5 bases; unmatched bases: 7. CDR3 in amino acids: CASSAQGVKTGELFF. The CDR3 nucleotides are TGTGCCAGCAGTGCACAGGGGGTGAAAACCGGGGAGCTGTTTTTT.

This clonotype occurred a few times. This chain joins TRBV7-2 and TRBJ2-7; 8 bases are shared with TRBD1. The ends lost 3 bases at V and 6 bases at J; junction bases unmatched: 7. The germline gives CDR1 SGHTA, CDR2 FQGNSA. There are 14 residues in the CDR3. The CDR3 bases are TGTGCCAGCAGCTTCAGGCAGGGGGCACTCGAGCAGTACTTC. Its protein is CASSFRQGALEQYF.

V is TRBV19 and J is TRBJ2-3, with a tentative D call TRBD1 (5 bases). V was pared by 7 bases and J by 4 bases, with 12 bases between. The CDR3 is made up of 13 amino acids. Per the germline V gene, CDR1 is LNHDA and CDR2 is SQIVND (reference sequence). The CDR3, as DNA: TGTGCCAGTAAGGACACGGCCGCAGATACGCAGTATTTT. This sequence encodes CASKDTAADTQYF. Using reference TRBV19 and TRBJ2-3 for the parts outside the CDR3, the full variable domain is DGGITQSPKYLFRKEGQNVTLSCEQNLNHDAMYWYRQDPGQGLRLIYYSQIVNDFQKGDIAEGYSVSREKKESFPLTVTSAQKNPTAFYLCASKDTAADTQYFGPGTRLTVL.

V is TRBV4-2 and J is TRBJ2-5; D possibly matches TRBD1 or TRBD2 (5 bases each). With 2 bases removed from V and 4 bases from J, the gap between germline ends came to 20 bases. Germline V gene lookup returns CDR1 LGHNA and CDR2 YNFKEQ. The CDR3 extends over 17 amino acids. The CDR3 spells CASSQIGSGTQAETQYF. CDR3 nucleotides: TGTGCCAGCAGCCAAATCGGTTCGGGGACCCAGGCAGAGACCCAGTACTTC.

As to this clonotype: Being one base from a much bigger clone, this may be a read error. The rearrangement joins TRBV7-2 to TRBJ1-5; TRBD1 agrees at 7 bases. CDR1 is SGHTA and CDR2 is FQGNSA in the germline V gene. The trim removed 5 bases at V and 0 bases at J, leaving 7 bases unmatched. This CDR3 is 16 amino acids long. CDR3 DNA sequence: TGTGCCAGCAGCGTCGGGACAGACTATAGCAATCAGCCCCAGCATTTT. Its protein is CASSVGTDYSNQPQHF.

This clonotype was seen only once. The CDR3 carries no conserved terminal phenylalanine or tryptophan, so it likely arises from a read error. The chain has TRBV28 and TRBJ2-2; 9 bases match TRBD1. The CDR3 runs to 14 residues. With V trimmed by 4 bases and J by 7 bases, 4 bases remained unmatched. Germline assignment: CDR1 MDHEN and CDR2 SYDVKM. The CDR3 loop reads CASSYRGHDGELFL. Here the CDR3 DNA reads TGTGCCAGCAGTTACAGGGGGCATGACGGGGAGCTGTTTTTG.

This chain connects TRBV28 to TRBJ1-4; D perhaps matches TRBD1 (5 bases). Trimming removed 5 bases at V and 4 bases at J, with 20 bases between. This CDR3 region has 17 residues. Looked up from germline, CDR1 is MDHEN and CDR2 is SYDVKM. CDR3 nucleotide sequence: TGTGCCAGCAGTAAAAATCAGGGATATGCCGGTAATGAAAAACTGTTTTTT. Protein product: CASSKNQGYAGNEKLFF.